The next 23 T cell receptor beta chains were all read from a single sample in a study of OX40 agonist ivuxolimab in advanced cancers. Libraries were prepared by immunoSEQ multiplex PCR; TCRdb keeps only in-frame clonotypes and omits some of them. The table lists around 40,000 clones, 75% to 90% of them singletons. Sequencing was performed on CD4+ or CD8+ T cells sorted from blood, taken in a trial of the OX40 agonist ivuxolimab. All receptors come from an adult with an advanced solid tumor such as melanoma, head and neck, liver or kidney cancer.

The V and J genes are TRBV21-1 and TRBJ1-2; the DNA was not used to check the table's D call, TRBD1. TRBV21-1 represents a pseudogene. This CDR3 region has 16 residues. CDR3 protein: CASPPIGQGVYYGYTF. The CDR3 DNA reads TGTGCCAGCCCCCCTATAGGGCAGGGGGTTTACTATGGCTACACCTTC.

V and J are TRBV10-3 and TRBJ2-1; 7 bases align to TRBD1. CDR1 ENHRY and CDR2 SYGVKD come from the germline V gene. This CDR3 spans 15 amino acids. With 10 bases clipped from V and 8 bases from J, the junction kept 17 bases outside the gene matches. The CDR3 nucleotides are TGTGCCAACGAGGACAGGCCTACGGCCGACGATGAGCAGTTCTTC. Its translation is CANEDRPTADDEQFF.

This chain uses TRBV6-5 with TRBJ2-5; 9 bases map to TRBD1. Germline CDR1 MNHEY, CDR2 SVGAGI. CDR3 length: 15 amino acids. Trimming removed 4 bases from V and 5 bases from J; junction bases left unmatched: 8. In nucleotides, the CDR3 is TGTGCCAGCAGTTCAGGACAGGGGCGTATGGAGACCCAGTACTTC. Residues: CASSSGQGRMETQYF.

V and J are TRBV7-7 and TRBJ2-2; D might be TRBD1 (6 bases). Germline CDR1 and CDR2: SSHAT and FNYEAQ (reference sequence). This CDR3 is 15 amino acids long. V was shortened by 5 bases and J by 7 bases, with 17 bases between the two germline ends. The CDR3 protein is CASSVQGGTSGELFF. DNA of the CDR3: TGTGCCAGCAGCGTACAGGGTGGTACGAGCGGGGAGCTGTTTTTT.

Written as DNA, the CDR3 is TGTGCCAGCAGTTTCGGCGGTTCCTACGAGCAGTACTTC. It encodes CASSFGGSYEQYF. The chain combines TRBV28 with TRBJ2-7; no clear D. Germline CDR1 reads MDHEN; CDR2 reads SYDVKM. Deletions cut 3 bases from V and 1 base from J, with 7 bases between. The CDR3 sequence is 13 residues long. Full variable domain (remainder filled in from reference TRBV28 and TRBJ2-7): DVKVTQSSRYLVKRTGEKVFLECVQDMDHENMFWYRQDPGLGLRLIYFSYDVKMKEKGDIPEGYSVSREKKERFSLILESASTNQTSMYLCASSFGGSYEQYFGPGTRLTVT.

V is TRBV9 and J is TRBJ1-6; tentative D call: TRBD1 (6 bases). Trimming left V 2 bases short and J 5 bases short, with 8 bases between. The length of the CDR3 is 14 residues. Germline V gene data show CDR1 as SGDLS and CDR2 as YYNGEE. The CDR3 protein is CASSVRTDNSPLHF. CDR3 DNA sequence: TGTGCCAGCAGCGTGAGGACAGATAATTCACCCCTCCACTTT.

A single count supports this clone. The chain links TRBV7-2 to TRBJ2-3; D might be TRBD2 (7 bases). The CDR3 length is 15 residues. Trimming took 7 bases from V and 6 from J, leaving 20 bases between them. Germline assignment: CDR1 SGHTA and CDR2 FQGNSA. CDR3 in DNA: TGTGCCAGCAAGTTAGGCGGGGGCCCCCGCGATACGCAGTATTTT. Protein product: CASKLGGGPRDTQYF.

The chain couples TRBV5-4 to TRBJ1-2; D unresolved. Germline V gene data show CDR1 as SGHNT and CDR2 as YYREEE (reference sequence). Trimming pared 0 bases from V and 7 bases from J, leaving 10 bases between. This CDR3 is 13 amino acids long. In DNA, the CDR3 is TGTGCCAGCAGCTTGGCCCTTGGGAGTGGCTACACCTTC. Its protein is CASSLALGSGYTF.

The chain uses TRBV19 and TRBJ2-1; 11 nucleotides match TRBD2. After removal of 7 bases from V and 10 bases from J, the junction contained 15 bases not matched to a gene. CDR1 is LNHDA and CDR2 is SQIVND in the germline V gene (reference sequence). This CDR3 spans 16 amino acids. CDR3 in DNA: TGTGCCAGTACTCCCTATACTAGCGGGGGCCTTAGGGAGCAGTTCTTC. This encodes CASTPYTSGGLREQFF.

This clone came up a few times. The CDR3 coding sequence is TGTGCCAGCAGTCCCGGGGGACAGGAGGATCAGCCCCAGCATTTT. Encoded protein: CASSPGGQEDQPQHF. The V gene is TRBV28, the J gene TRBJ1-5; 8 bases align to TRBD1. CDR3 length: 15 amino acids. The trim removed 5 bases at V and 5 bases at J, leaving 8 bases unmatched. Per the germline V gene, CDR1 is MDHEN and CDR2 is SYDVKM.

The chain combines TRBV2 with TRBJ2-3; 8 bases are a match to TRBD2. Germline CDR1 SNHLY, CDR2 FYNNEI. The CDR3 has 15 amino acids. V shed 4 bases, J shed 4 bases, and the junction held 7 bases outside the gene matches. In DNA form, the CDR3 reads TGTGCCAGCAGTGGCCCGGGCGGGGGGTCAGATACGCAGTATTTT. Amino acids: CASSGPGGGSDTQYF.

Comments on this clone: At one end, the junction sequence differs from germline, possibly due to a read error. The chain combines TRBV30 with TRBJ2-1; 9 bases line up with TRBD2. The CDR3 consists of 12 residues. The germline gives CDR1 GTSNPN, CDR2 SVGIG (reference sequence). The chain's CDR3 is CAWSVLGTSSIF. CDR3 bases: TGTGCCTGGAGTGTACTGGGGACTAGCTCCATCTTC.

The chain is built from TRBV10-3 and TRBJ1-3, with D possibly matching TRBD1 (5 bases). Germline V gene data show CDR1 as ENHRY and CDR2 as SYGVKD. The CDR3 has 16 residues. V dropped 5 bases and J dropped 0 bases, with 14 bases sitting between them. DNA for the CDR3: TGTGCCATCAGTAACCGACAGACTTACTCTGGAAACACCATATATTTT. As protein: CAISNRQTYSGNTIYF.

The gene calls are TRBV18 and TRBJ2-6; D call uncertain. Germline-derived CDR1 and CDR2 are KGHSH and LQKENI. The CDR3 extends over 16 amino acids. Trimming removed 4 bases at V and 0 bases at J, with 10 bases between. The CDR3 spells CASSLDQSSGANVLTF. CDR3 DNA: TGTGCCAGCTCACTAGACCAGAGCTCTGGGGCCAACGTCCTGACTTTC.

The rearrangement joins TRBV11-3 to TRBJ2-3; 7 bases map to TRBD2. Germline trimming cut 0 bases from V and 0 bases from J; bases unmatched to any gene: 3. Per the germline V gene, CDR1 is SGHNT and CDR2 is YENEEA. This CDR3 region has 16 residues. This CDR3 reads CASSLEGRGSTDTQYF. For the CDR3, the DNA is TGTGCCAGCAGCTTAGAAGGGCGGGGGAGCACAGATACGCAGTATTTT.

The rearrangement joins TRBV27 to TRBJ2-1, with a weak D call TRBD1 (6 bases). CDR3 length equals 15 residues. Germline lookup yields CDR1 MNHEY and CDR2 SMNVEV (reference sequence). Trimming took 9 bases from V and 6 from J, leaving 21 bases between them. CDR3 sequence reads: CASSLTGQNFNEQFF. The CDR3, as DNA: TGTGCCAGTTCTTTAACCGGACAGAATTTCAATGAGCAGTTCTTC.

The chain combines TRBV5-6 with TRBJ2-3, with unresolved D. V lost 4 bases, J lost 6 bases, and 21 bases lay in between. The CDR3 is 16 residues long. Germline CDR1 is SGHDT and CDR2 is YYEEEE. The CDR3, as DNA: TGTGCCAGCAGCCGAGGACCAATCAGAACGGATGATACGCAGTATTTT. Amino acid sequence: CASSRGPIRTDDTQYF.

This clone has just a few counts. This sequence joins TRBV28 and TRBJ1-1; tentatively, D is TRBD1 (5 bases). The CDR3 has 13 residues. The germline V gene has CDR1 MDHEN and CDR2 SYDVKM. V was cut by 7 bases and J by 5 bases, with 14 bases left in between. The chain's CDR3 is CASIPGGTTEAFF. The CDR3 region has the DNA TGTGCCAGCATTCCGGGGGGGACGACTGAAGCTTTCTTT.

This clone is a singleton in its sample. This sequence joins TRBV19 and TRBJ2-7; D perhaps matches TRBD1 (5 bases). Germline CDR1 reads LNHDA; CDR2 reads SQIVND (reference sequence). This CDR3 has 13 residues. The ends were cut back, 0 bases at V and 5 bases at J, with 8 bases in the middle. The CDR3 loop reads CASSIDSGHEQYF. As DNA, the CDR3 is TGTGCCAGTAGTATAGATTCAGGGCACGAGCAGTACTTC.

This clone was seen only a few times. The chain employs TRBV7-8 and TRBJ2-7; D assignment may be TRBD1 or TRBD2 (5 bases each). CDR1 is SGHVS, CDR2 FQNEAQ, per germline. This CDR3 has 17 amino acids. V was pared by 4 bases and J by 0 bases, with 19 bases between. CDR3 DNA: TGTGCCAGCAGCTCGCCGTTTTTAGAGGGGCACTCCTACGAGCAGTACTTC. The encoded protein is CASSSPFLEGHSYEQYF. Combining the CDR3 with reference TRBV7-8 and TRBJ2-7 gives the whole variable domain GAGVSQSPRYKVAKRGQDVALRCDPISGHVSLFWYQQALGQGPEFLTYFQNEAQLDKSGLPSDRFFAERPEGSVSTLKIQRTQQEDSAVYLCASSSPFLEGHSYEQYFGPGTRLTVT.

This rearrangement joins TRBV5-6 to TRBJ2-7; TRBD1 matches at 9 bases. Trimming at V came to 6 bases and at J to 2 bases, leaving 6 bases not matched to a gene. This CDR3 is built from 14 residues. Germline assignment: CDR1 SGHDT and CDR2 YYEEEE. CDR3 DNA: TGTGCCAGCACCCGGACAGGGGAGACCTACGAGCAGTACTTC. Protein sequence: CASTRTGETYEQYF.

This clone appeared once. The J gene is TRBJ2-1, the V gene TRBV14, with D hard to call. V shed 4 bases and J shed 0 bases, with 10 bases lying between them. The CDR3 is made up of 15 amino acids. Germline values: CDR1 SGHDN, CDR2 FVKESK. The DNA for the CDR3 is TGTGCCAGCAGCCCCCGGGCTGCCTCCTACAATGAGCAGTTCTTC. It codes for CASSPRAASYNEQFF.

This clone occurred once. The chain joins TRBV23-1 to TRBJ1-2; D is ambiguous. TRBV23-1 is an open reading frame whose function is uncertain. With 0 bases removed from V and 3 bases from J, the gap between germline ends came to 14 bases. This CDR3 region has 16 residues. The CDR3 DNA follows: TGCGCCAGCAGTCAATCCGGAAGGGTAAAGGACTATGGCTACACCTTC. Amino acids: CASSQSGRVKDYGYTF.